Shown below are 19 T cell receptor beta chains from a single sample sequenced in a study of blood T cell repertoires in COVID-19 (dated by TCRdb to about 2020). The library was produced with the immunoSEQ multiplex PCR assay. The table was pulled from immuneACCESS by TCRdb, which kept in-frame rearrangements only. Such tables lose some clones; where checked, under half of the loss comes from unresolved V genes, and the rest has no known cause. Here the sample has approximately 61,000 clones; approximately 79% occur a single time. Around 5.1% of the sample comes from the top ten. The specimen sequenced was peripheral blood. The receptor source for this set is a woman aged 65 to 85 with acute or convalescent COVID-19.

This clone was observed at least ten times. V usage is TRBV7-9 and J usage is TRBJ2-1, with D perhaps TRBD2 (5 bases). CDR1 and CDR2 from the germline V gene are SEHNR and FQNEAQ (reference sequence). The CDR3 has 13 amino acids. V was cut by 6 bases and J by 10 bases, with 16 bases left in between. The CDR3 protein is CASRVDTRAEQFF. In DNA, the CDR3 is TGTGCCAGCAGAGTCGATACGAGGGCAGAGCAGTTCTTC.

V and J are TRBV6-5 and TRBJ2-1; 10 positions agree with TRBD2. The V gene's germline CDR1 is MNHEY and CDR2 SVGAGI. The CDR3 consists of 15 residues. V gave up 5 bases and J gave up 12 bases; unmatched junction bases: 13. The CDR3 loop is CASSPEGLAGDGQFF. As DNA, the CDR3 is TGTGCCAGCAGTCCGGAGGGGCTAGCGGGGGACGGGCAGTTCTTC.

The CDR3 region is CASSDERRSNQPQHF. CDR3 nucleotide sequence: TGTGCCAGCAGTGATGAACGGAGGAGCAATCAGCCCCAGCATTTT. The chain has TRBV2 and TRBJ1-5; no clear D. This CDR3 region has 15 residues. Looked up from germline, CDR1 is SNHLY and CDR2 is FYNNEI. V lost 3 bases and J 1 base, leaving 10 bases between the germline ends.

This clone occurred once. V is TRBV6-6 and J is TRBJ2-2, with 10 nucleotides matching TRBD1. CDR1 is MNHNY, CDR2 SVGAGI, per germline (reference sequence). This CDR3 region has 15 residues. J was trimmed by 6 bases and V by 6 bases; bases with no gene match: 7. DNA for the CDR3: TGTGCCAGCAGGGCCGGGACAGGGGCCTCCGGGGAGCTGTTTTTT. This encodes CASRAGTGASGELFF.

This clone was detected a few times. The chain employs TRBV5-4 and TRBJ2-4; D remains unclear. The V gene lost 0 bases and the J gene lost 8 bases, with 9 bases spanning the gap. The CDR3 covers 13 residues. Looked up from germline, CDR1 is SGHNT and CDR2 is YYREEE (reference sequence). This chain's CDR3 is CASSLDISDIQYF. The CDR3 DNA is TGTGCCAGCAGCTTGGACATTTCAGACATTCAGTACTTC.

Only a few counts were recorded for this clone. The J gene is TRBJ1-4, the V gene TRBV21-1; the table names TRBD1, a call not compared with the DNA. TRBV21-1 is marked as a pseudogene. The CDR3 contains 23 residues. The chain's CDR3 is CASSKATNPGQLEPIATNEKLFF. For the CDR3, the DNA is TGTGCCAGCAGCAAAGCCACAAACCCGGGACAGCTGGAACCCATTGCAACTAATGAAAAACTGTTTTTT.

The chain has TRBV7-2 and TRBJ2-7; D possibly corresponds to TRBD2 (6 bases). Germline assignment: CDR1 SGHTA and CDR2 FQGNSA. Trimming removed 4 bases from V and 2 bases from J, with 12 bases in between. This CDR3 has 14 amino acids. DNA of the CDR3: TGTGCCAGCAGCTCAAACGGGGGTCCCTACGAGCAGTACTTC. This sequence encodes CASSSNGGPYEQYF.

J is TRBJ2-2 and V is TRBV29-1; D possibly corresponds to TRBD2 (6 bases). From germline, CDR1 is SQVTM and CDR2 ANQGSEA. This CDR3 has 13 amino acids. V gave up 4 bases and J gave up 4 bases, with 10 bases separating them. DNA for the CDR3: TGCAGCGTTGGGGAGGTTCGCACCGGGGAGCTGTTTTTT. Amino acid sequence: CSVGEVRTGELFF.

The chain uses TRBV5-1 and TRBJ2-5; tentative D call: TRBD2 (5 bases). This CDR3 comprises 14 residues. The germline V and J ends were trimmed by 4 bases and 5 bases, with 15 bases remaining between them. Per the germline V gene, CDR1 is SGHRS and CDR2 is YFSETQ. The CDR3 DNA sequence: TGCGCCAGCAGCCCCACGGGGATGGGGGAGACCCAGTACTTC. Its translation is CASSPTGMGETQYF.

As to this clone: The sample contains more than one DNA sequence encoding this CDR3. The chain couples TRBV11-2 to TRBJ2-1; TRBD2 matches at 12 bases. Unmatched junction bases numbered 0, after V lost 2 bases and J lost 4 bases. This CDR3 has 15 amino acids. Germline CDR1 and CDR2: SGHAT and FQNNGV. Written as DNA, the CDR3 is TGTGCCAGCAGCTTACTAGCGGGGGGGTACAATGAGCAGTTCTTC. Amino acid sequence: CASSLLAGGYNEQFF.

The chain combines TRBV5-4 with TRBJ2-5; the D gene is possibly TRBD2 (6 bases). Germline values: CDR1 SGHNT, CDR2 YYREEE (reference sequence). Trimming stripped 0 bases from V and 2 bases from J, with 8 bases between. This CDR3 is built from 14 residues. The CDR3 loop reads CASSLVGGQETQYF. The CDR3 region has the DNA TGTGCCAGCAGCTTGGTGGGGGGACAAGAGACCCAGTACTTC.

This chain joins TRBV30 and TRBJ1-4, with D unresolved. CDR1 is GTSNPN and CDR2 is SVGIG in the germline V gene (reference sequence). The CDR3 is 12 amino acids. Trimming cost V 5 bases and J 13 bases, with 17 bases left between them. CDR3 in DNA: TGTGCCTGGTCCCCCGGGAGGTTAGGACTGTTTTTT. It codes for CAWSPGRLGLFF.

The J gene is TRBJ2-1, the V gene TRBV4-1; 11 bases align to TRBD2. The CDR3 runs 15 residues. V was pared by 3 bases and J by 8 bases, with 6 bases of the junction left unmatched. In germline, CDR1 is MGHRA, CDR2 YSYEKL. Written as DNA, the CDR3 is TGCGCCAGCAGCCATCCGGGACTAGCGGTCGATGAGCAGTTCTTC. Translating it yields CASSHPGLAVDEQFF.

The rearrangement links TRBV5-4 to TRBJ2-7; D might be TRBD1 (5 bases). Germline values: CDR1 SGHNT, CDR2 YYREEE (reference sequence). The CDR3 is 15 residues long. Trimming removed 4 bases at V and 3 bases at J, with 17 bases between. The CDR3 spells CASSPSGSEVYEQYF. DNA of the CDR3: TGTGCCAGCAGCCCATCAGGGTCGGAAGTCTACGAGCAGTACTTC.

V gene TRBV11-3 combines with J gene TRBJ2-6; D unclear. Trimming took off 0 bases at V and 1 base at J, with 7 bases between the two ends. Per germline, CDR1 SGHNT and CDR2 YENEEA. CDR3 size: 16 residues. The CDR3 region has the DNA TGTGCCAGCAGCTTAGAGGAGTTGTCTGGGGCCAACGTCCTGACTTTC. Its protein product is CASSLEELSGANVLTF.

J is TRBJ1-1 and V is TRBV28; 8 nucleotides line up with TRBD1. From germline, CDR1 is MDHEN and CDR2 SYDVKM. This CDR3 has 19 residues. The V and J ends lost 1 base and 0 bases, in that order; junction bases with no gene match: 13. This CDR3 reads CASSLSRTGRVRMNTEAFF. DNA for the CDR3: TGTGCCAGCAGTTTATCGAGGACAGGGAGGGTCCGGATGAACACTGAAGCTTTCTTT. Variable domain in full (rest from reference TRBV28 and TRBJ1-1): DVKVTQSSRYLVKRTGEKVFLECVQDMDHENMFWYRQDPGLGLRLIYFSYDVKMKEKGDIPEGYSVSREKKERFSLILESASTNQTSMYLCASSLSRTGRVRMNTEAFFGQGTRLTVV.

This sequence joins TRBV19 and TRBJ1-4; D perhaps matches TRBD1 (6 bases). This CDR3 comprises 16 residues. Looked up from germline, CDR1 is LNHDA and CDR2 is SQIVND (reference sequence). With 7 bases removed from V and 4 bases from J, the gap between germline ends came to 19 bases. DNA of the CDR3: TGTGCCAGTATTGGCCGGGACAAGTTTCTTAATGAAAAACTGTTTTTT. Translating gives CASIGRDKFLNEKLFF.

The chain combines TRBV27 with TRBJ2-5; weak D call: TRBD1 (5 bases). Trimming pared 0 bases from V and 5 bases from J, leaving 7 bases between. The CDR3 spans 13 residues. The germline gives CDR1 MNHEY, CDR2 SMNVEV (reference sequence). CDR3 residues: CASSLSKGETQYF. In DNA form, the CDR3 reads TGTGCCAGCAGTTTATCGAAGGGGGAGACCCAGTACTTC.

The CDR3, as DNA: TGTGCCAGCAGTAAACTGGCAGATACGCAGTATTTT. Its translation: CASSKLADTQYF. The chain couples TRBV6-5 to TRBJ2-3; D uncertain. Per the germline V gene, CDR1 is MNHEY and CDR2 is SVGAGI. Deletions cut 5 bases from V and 4 bases from J, with 7 bases between. This CDR3 contains 12 residues.